Below, 32 T cell receptor beta chains from the same sample are listed, as sequenced in a study of T cells in Graves' hyperthyroidism and ophthalmopathy (dated by TCRdb to about 2019). Library preparation used multiplex PCR. Instrument used: Illumina HiSeq 2000. The TCR beta CDR3 regions were amplified from the RNA transcripts. For the first round of RT-PCR on the TCR CDR3, the HTBI primer set was used together with the Qiagen OneStep RT-PCR kit. The public reads were quality trimmed at Q25 with fastp and then assembled into clones with MiXCR by TCRdb, keeping productive beta chains. Every CDR3 protein is listed once, alongside the most common genes and DNA of its rows. A total of roughly 510,000 distinct CDR3 sequences appear in this sample, less than 25% of them only once. Together, the top ten hold around 27% of the sample. Sequencing was performed on blood. All receptors come from a man younger than 35 with Graves' hyperthyroidism.

This clonotype has ten or more counts. V is TRBV28 and J is TRBJ1-5; TRBD1 matches at 12 bases. The germline CDR1 and CDR2 sequences are MDHEN and SYDVKM. There are 19 residues in the CDR3. Trimming took 4 bases from V and 4 from J; bases not matched to a gene: 14. In DNA, the CDR3 is TGTGCCAGCAGTTCGCGGGACAGGGGGCTCCTGGGGGCTAATCAGCCCCAGCATTTT. Translating gives CASSSRDRGLLGANQPQHF.

This clonotype was seen ten or more times. The chain has TRBV7-9 and TRBJ2-2; D gene uncertain. V shed 1 base and J shed 8 bases, with 8 bases lying between them. CDR1 and CDR2 (germline): SEHNR, FQNEAQ (reference sequence). The CDR3 consists of 13 residues. In DNA form, the CDR3 reads TGTGCCAGCAGCTTAGTACTTGAGGGGGAGCTGTTTTTT. It encodes CASSLVLEGELFF.

There are a few counts of this clonotype. The chain uses TRBV30 and TRBJ1-3; D gene uncertain. Germline assignment: CDR1 GTSNPN and CDR2 SVGIG (reference sequence). The CDR3 runs 16 residues. The V end lost 4 bases, the J end lost 0 bases, and 16 bases lay between the germline ends. CDR3 DNA: TGTGCCTGGATCCCCGGGCGGACCCGCTCTGGAAACACCATATATTTT. It yields the protein CAWIPGRTRSGNTIYF.

This clonotype was seen more than once but under ten times. J is TRBJ2-7 and V is TRBV6-2 or TRBV6-3; no firm D call. Germline V gene lookup returns CDR1 MNHEY and CDR2 SVGEGT. The CDR3 has 14 residues. V dropped 0 bases and J dropped 3 bases, with 9 bases sitting between them. For the CDR3, the DNA is TGTGCCAGCAGTTACTCTGCCAGTCGCTACGAGCAGTACTTC. This codes for CASSYSASRYEQYF.

This clonotype occurred many times. V gene TRBV12-3 or TRBV12-4 combines with J gene TRBJ1-2, with D hard to call. With 3 bases removed from V and 3 bases from J, the gap between germline ends came to 11 bases. The CDR3 is 14 residues long. The CDR3 region has the DNA TGTGCCAGCAGTTTGACACTGGCGGACTATGGCTACACCTTC. This codes for CASSLTLADYGYTF.

The genes are TRBV28 and TRBJ2-5; a possible D gene is TRBD1 (5 bases). The length of the CDR3 is 13 residues. The V end lost 5 bases, the J end lost 2 bases, and 9 bases lay between the germline ends. Germline CDR1 MDHEN, CDR2 SYDVKM. CDR3 sequence: CASSMRQQETQYF. Written as DNA, the CDR3 is TGTGCCAGCAGTATGAGACAGCAAGAGACCCAGTACTTC.

J is TRBJ1-2 and V is TRBV6-4; 11 bases are shared with TRBD1. CDR3 length equals 18 residues. Trimming took 4 bases from V and 3 from J; bases not matched to a gene: 13. The germline CDR1 and CDR2 sequences are MRHNA and SNTAGT. In DNA form, the CDR3 reads TGTGCCAGCAGTGTCTCCGGGACAGGGGGTTTTGGGGACTATGGCTACACCTTC. Encoded protein: CASSVSGTGGFGDYGYTF.

The chain has TRBV5-6 and TRBJ1-1; the D gene is possibly TRBD1 (5 bases). The CDR3 runs to 14 residues. Germline V lookup: CDR1 SGHDT, CDR2 YYEEEE. V lost 6 bases, J lost 6 bases, and 18 bases lay in between. CDR3 loop: CASIFGALASEAFF. In DNA form, the CDR3 reads TGTGCCAGCATCTTTGGGGCTTTGGCGTCTGAAGCTTTCTTT.

The chain couples TRBV30 to TRBJ2-7; D call uncertain. V lost 0 bases to trimming and J lost 3 bases, with 9 bases between them. The germline CDR1 and CDR2 sequences are GTSNPN and SVGIG (reference sequence). This CDR3 region has 13 residues. The CDR3 DNA follows: TGTGCCTGGAGTGTCCTCACCAACTACGAGCAGTACTTC. Amino acids: CAWSVLTNYEQYF.

The table lists this clonotype with many counts. The gene calls are TRBV12-5 and TRBJ2-5, with D possibly matching TRBD2 (7 bases). The CDR3 contains 12 residues. Trimming took off 9 bases at V and 5 bases at J, with 13 bases between the two ends. The germline gives CDR1 LGHNT, CDR2 FRNRAP. The CDR3 reads CARSRGGETQYF. The CDR3 nucleotides are TGTGCTAGGTCGAGGGGGGGTGAGACCCAGTACTTC.

The chain is built from TRBV29-1 and TRBJ1-2; D is uncertain. The CDR3 contains 14 residues. The germline CDR1 and CDR2 sequences are SQVTM and ANQGSEA. V gave up 3 bases and J gave up 0 bases, with 11 bases separating them. CDR3 bases: TGCAGCGTTGATTTGGGTAGTTCTAACTATGGCTACACCTTC. Protein: CSVDLGSSNYGYTF. The full variable domain, rest sourced from reference TRBV29-1 and TRBJ1-2, is SAVISQKPSRDICQRGTSLTIQCQVDSQVTMMFWYRQQPGQSLTLIATANQGSEATYESGFVIDKFPISRPNLTFSTLTVSNMSPEDSSIYLCSVDLGSSNYGYTFGSGTRLTVV.

This clonotype came up a few times. V gene TRBV2 combines with J gene TRBJ2-2; D ambiguous. The V gene's germline CDR1 is SNHLY and CDR2 FYNNEI. Trimming shortened V by 4 bases and J by 4 bases, and 7 bases separated the two germline ends. The CDR3 spans 13 residues. In nucleotides, the CDR3 is TGTGCCAGCAGTGTACTAACCACCGGGGAGCTGTTTTTT. Translation gives CASSVLTTGELFF.

The V and J genes are TRBV29-1 and TRBJ2-5; maybe TRBD2 (5 bases). Germline values: CDR1 SQVTM, CDR2 ANQGSEA. The V gene lost 4 bases and the J gene lost 9 bases, with 24 bases spanning the gap. The length of the CDR3 is 15 residues. This CDR3 reads CSVGPPRLGSEAQYF. CDR3 nucleotide sequence: TGCAGCGTTGGACCCCCCCGACTTGGTAGCGAGGCCCAGTACTTC. Looking up the rest from reference TRBV29-1 and TRBJ2-5 gives the full variable domain: SAVISQKPSRDICQRGTSLTIQCQVDSQVTMMFWYRQQPGQSLTLIATANQGSEATYESGFVIDKFPISRPNLTFSTLTVSNMSPEDSSIYLCSVGPPRLGSEAQYFGPGTRLLVL.

This clonotype was counted a few times. A junction end diverges from the germline sequence, so it may reflect a read error. The rearrangement uses TRBV2 and TRBJ1-1; tentatively, D is TRBD1 (5 bases). Per germline, CDR1 SNHLY and CDR2 FYNNEI. The CDR3 spans 14 residues. The CDR3 DNA reads TGTGCCAGCACCGTGGGGGGTTCCTACACTGAAGTTTTCTTT. Protein: CASTVGGSYTEVFF.

This clonotype was seen a handful of times. This chain uses TRBV6-5 with TRBJ2-7, with 7 bases aligning to TRBD1. The length of the CDR3 is 15 residues. Germline assignment: CDR1 MNHEY and CDR2 SVGAGI. Losses at the gene ends were 0 bases for V and 0 bases for J; bases not matched to a gene: 2. The CDR3 sequence: CASSYSTGSSYEQYF. CDR3 coding DNA: TGTGCCAGCAGTTACTCGACAGGGAGCTCCTACGAGCAGTACTTC.

This clonotype was seen many times. The chain has TRBV24-1 and TRBJ1-1, with D unclear. CDR3 length equals 13 residues. Germline lookup yields CDR1 KGHDR and CDR2 SFDVKD. Trimming pared 7 bases from V and 1 base from J, leaving 9 bases between. CDR3 sequence (DNA): TGTGCCACCAGGGAAACTCCGAACACTGAAGCTTTCTTT. This gives the protein CATRETPNTEAFF.

The V call is TRBV19, the J call TRBJ2-2, with D perhaps matching TRBD1 (7 bases). Germline assignment: CDR1 LNHDA and CDR2 SQIVND (reference sequence). V shed 10 bases and J shed 5 bases, with 17 bases lying between them. The CDR3 length is 14 residues. CDR3 coding DNA: TGTGCCACCAATTGGCAGGGGGGAACCGGGGAGCTGTTTTTT. Translated, it gives CATNWQGGTGELFF. Looking up the rest from reference TRBV19 and TRBJ2-2 gives the full variable domain: DGGITQSPKYLFRKEGQNVTLSCEQNLNHDAMYWYRQDPGQGLRLIYYSQIVNDFQKGDIAEGYSVSREKKESFPLTVTSAQKNPTAFYLCATNWQGGTGELFFGEGSRLTVL.

The chain joins TRBV13 to TRBJ1-3; a possible D gene is TRBD1 (5 bases). The CDR3 is made up of 17 amino acids. CDR1 is PRHDT and CDR2 is FYEKMQ in the germline V gene (reference sequence). The germline V and J ends were trimmed by 1 base and 0 bases, with 13 bases remaining between them. CDR3 sequence reads: CASSLDGDGFSGNTIYF. CDR3 nucleotide sequence: TGTGCCAGCAGCTTAGACGGGGACGGCTTCTCTGGAAACACCATATATTTT.

Ten or more counts support this clonotype. The rearrangement links TRBV28 to TRBJ2-7; D perhaps matches TRBD1 (5 bases). CDR1 and CDR2 (germline): MDHEN, SYDVKM. The CDR3 length is 15 residues. V lost 6 bases to trimming and J lost 0 bases, with 15 bases between them. In DNA, the CDR3 is TGTGCCAGCAGCCCGACAGTCGGAAGCTCCTACGAGCAGTACTTC. This encodes CASSPTVGSSYEQYF.

This clonotype was seen repeatedly, ten times or more. A clone one base away is much larger, so this may be a read error. This chain uses TRBV6-2 or TRBV6-3 with TRBJ1-2; tentatively, D is TRBD1 (5 bases). The germline gives CDR1 MNHEY, CDR2 SVGEGT. Trimming took off 10 bases at V and 4 bases at J, with 19 bases between the two ends. The CDR3 is made up of 14 amino acids. DNA of the CDR3: TGTGCCACTAAACAGGTCCAATTTAGCTATGGCTACACCTTC. Amino acids: CATKQVQFSYGYTF.

The gene calls are TRBV12-3 or TRBV12-4 and TRBJ2-7, with 8 bases aligning to TRBD1. The CDR3 runs to 15 residues. Trimming took 5 bases from V and 4 from J; bases not matched to a gene: 10. In nucleotides, the CDR3 is TGTGCCAGCAGTAAATGGAGGACAGGGAATTACGAGCAGTACTTC. It translates to CASSKWRTGNYEQYF.

This clonotype was observed many times. The rearrangement joins TRBV6-2 or TRBV6-3 to TRBJ2-7; 8 bases are shared with TRBD2. In germline, CDR1 is MNHEY, CDR2 SVGEGT. Trimming took 6 bases from V and 2 from J; bases not matched to a gene: 21. The length of the CDR3 is 19 residues. The CDR3 reads CASSAINPRTGTSAYEQYF. CDR3 DNA: TGTGCCAGCAGCGCCATTAACCCCAGGACCGGGACTAGTGCCTACGAGCAGTACTTC.

At least ten counts were recorded for this clonotype. The rearrangement links TRBV13 to TRBJ1-1; 7 positions match TRBD1. With 3 bases clipped from V and 2 bases from J, the junction kept 6 bases outside the gene matches. Germline lookup yields CDR1 PRHDT and CDR2 FYEKMQ (reference sequence). The CDR3 has 15 amino acids. In DNA form, the CDR3 reads TGTGCCAGCAGCTTTCGGACAGGACCAAACACTGAAGCTTTCTTT. Translated: CASSFRTGPNTEAFF.

This clonotype was counted at least ten times. The chain combines TRBV2 with TRBJ2-7, with D possibly being TRBD1 (7 bases). Between the trimmed V and J ends, which lost 3 bases and 3 bases, there was a span of 15 bases. This CDR3 comprises 15 residues. Germline CDR1 and CDR2: SNHLY and FYNNEI. DNA of the CDR3: TGTGCCAGCAGTGAGGAGGGGGCGCTTATCTACGAGCAGTACTTC. It is translated as CASSEEGALIYEQYF.

The J gene is TRBJ2-7, the V gene TRBV15; no reliable D call. V lost 0 bases and J 2 bases, leaving 11 bases between the germline ends. CDR3 size: 15 residues. CDR1 and CDR2 (germline): LNHNV, YYDKDF (reference sequence). The CDR3 sequence: CATSRDRSRTYEQYF. CDR3 in DNA: TGTGCCACCAGCAGAGATCGGAGCAGAACCTACGAGCAGTACTTC.

This clonotype was recorded at least ten times. The V call is TRBV28, the J call TRBJ1-1; 9 bases line up with TRBD1. CDR1 and CDR2 from the germline V gene are MDHEN and SYDVKM. The CDR3 runs to 13 residues. V dropped 3 bases and J dropped 8; count of bases not matched to a gene: 4. The DNA of the CDR3 is TGTGCCAGCAGTTTTGACAGGGGGTCCGAAGCTTTCTTT. This codes for CASSFDRGSEAFF.

The sample holds a few counts of this clonotype. This may be a read error: a much more frequent sequence differs by one nucleotide. The chain joins TRBV6-5 to TRBJ2-5; D might be TRBD1 or TRBD2, each matching 5 bases. The CDR3 has 12 residues. The V gene's germline CDR1 is MNHEY and CDR2 SVGAGI. CDR3 in amino acids: CASRYSGQTQYF. The DNA of the CDR3 is TGTGCCAGCAGATACTCGGGGCAGACCCAGTACTTC.

This clonotype was seen ten or more times. This sequence joins TRBV28 and TRBJ1-1; D possibly corresponds to TRBD1 (6 bases). Per the germline V gene, CDR1 is MDHEN and CDR2 is SYDVKM. V was trimmed by 3 bases and J by 0 bases, leaving 14 bases between them. This CDR3 is built from 16 residues. This chain's CDR3 is CASSFSFRGLNTEAFF. CDR3 coding DNA: TGTGCCAGCAGTTTTTCCTTCAGGGGCTTGAACACTGAAGCTTTCTTT.

The J gene is TRBJ2-7, the V gene TRBV28; 8 bases are shared with TRBD1. The CDR3 length is 16 residues. V lost 6 bases, J lost 5 bases, and 15 bases stayed unmatched. Germline V lookup: CDR1 MDHEN, CDR2 SYDVKM. The DNA of the CDR3 is TGTGCCAGCAGCCCCTACGGGACAGGCAGGTCCCACGAGCAGTACTTC. It encodes CASSPYGTGRSHEQYF.

This clonotype was seen at least ten times. In DNA form, the CDR3 reads TGTGCCATCGGTCGAGGGACAGGGGACAATCAGCCCCAGCATTTT. Protein: CAIGRGTGDNQPQHF. The rearrangement joins TRBV10-3 to TRBJ1-5, with 10 nucleotides matching TRBD1. The J segment lost 3 bases and the V segment lost 8 bases, leaving 7 bases of the junction unmatched. This CDR3 is built from 15 residues. Germline CDR1 and CDR2: ENHRY and SYGVKD.

As DNA, the CDR3 is TGTGCCAGCAGTTCCAAGGGACTAGCGGGACCCTACGAGCAGTACTTC. Protein product: CASSSKGLAGPYEQYF. The chain combines TRBV27 with TRBJ2-7; 13 bases are a match to TRBD2. Trimming removed 4 bases from V and 2 bases from J; junction bases left unmatched: 5. In germline, CDR1 is MNHEY, CDR2 SMNVEV (reference sequence). The CDR3 totals 16 residues.

This clonotype occurred many times. The chain has TRBV28 and TRBJ2-7; D tentatively fits TRBD1 or TRBD2 (6 bases each). CDR3 length: 15 residues. The germline CDR1 and CDR2 sequences are MDHEN and SYDVKM. V was trimmed by 3 bases and J by 2 bases, leaving 14 bases between them. The CDR3 sequence is CASSFGGAGPYEQYF. CDR3 in DNA: TGTGCCAGCAGTTTCGGGGGCGCGGGGCCCTACGAGCAGTACTTC.